The 15 T cell receptor beta chains given below trace back to one sample, sequenced in a study of blood T cell repertoires in COVID-19. The table came from immunoSEQ multiplex PCR; TCRdb's copy has only in-frame clones and leaves some out. In the table there are around 290,000 clones, 70% to 90% of which are singletons. Sequenced material: PBMCs or T cells enriched from blood (not recorded which). These TCRs come from a woman aged 25 to 39 who had recovered from COVID-19.

The CDR3 bases are TGTGCCAGCAGTTTTTTCATGTACACTGAAGCTTTCTTT. Translation gives CASSFFMYTEAFF. The chain couples TRBV28 to TRBJ1-1, with D hard to call. The CDR3 runs 13 residues. Germline CDR1 and CDR2: MDHEN and SYDVKM. Trimming stripped 3 bases from V and 3 bases from J, with 8 bases between.

V gene TRBV5-1 combines with J gene TRBJ1-1, with D tentatively TRBD1 (5 bases). CDR1 and CDR2 (germline): SGHRS, YFSETQ. The length of the CDR3 is 14 residues. V lost 1 base and J 5 bases, leaving 12 bases between the germline ends. CDR3 sequence: CASSLRPGGTEAFF. CDR3 coding DNA: TGCGCCAGCAGCTTGAGGCCGGGGGGGACTGAAGCTTTCTTT.

The genes are TRBV28 and TRBJ1-1; 8 positions agree with TRBD1. V gave up 3 bases and J gave up 6 bases; unmatched junction bases: 6. The CDR3 loop spans 14 amino acids. Germline V gene data show CDR1 as MDHEN and CDR2 as SYDVKM. DNA for the CDR3: TGTGCCAGCAGTTTGGGCAGGGGGCGATCTGAAGCTTTCTTT. It is translated as CASSLGRGRSEAFF. Supplemented by reference TRBV28 and TRBJ1-1, the full variable domain reads DVKVTQSSRYLVKRTGEKVFLECVQDMDHENMFWYRQDPGLGLRLIYFSYDVKMKEKGDIPEGYSVSREKKERFSLILESASTNQTSMYLCASSLGRGRSEAFFGQGTRLTVV.

V and J are TRBV19 and TRBJ2-3, with D perhaps matching TRBD2 (5 bases). This CDR3 is built from 15 residues. Trimming pared 6 bases from V and 1 base from J, leaving 14 bases between. Germline V lookup: CDR1 LNHDA, CDR2 SQIVND (reference sequence). CDR3 DNA: TGTGCCAGTAGGATTAACCGGGGAGGCACAGATACGCAGTATTTT. Protein product: CASRINRGGTDTQYF.

The genes are TRBV28 and TRBJ1-2, with D uncertain. The V end was cut by 6 bases, the J end by 8 bases, with 7 bases between. Germline lookup yields CDR1 MDHEN and CDR2 SYDVKM. The CDR3 has 10 residues. The CDR3 loop reads CASRGGGYTF. In DNA, the CDR3 is TGTGCCAGCAGGGGCGGGGGCTACACCTTC.

The table lists this clone with a count of one. The chain is built from TRBV2 and TRBJ2-4, with 10 bases aligning to TRBD2. CDR3 length: 20 residues. The trim removed 4 bases at V and 1 base at J, leaving 16 bases unmatched. The germline CDR1 and CDR2 sequences are SNHLY and FYNNEI. CDR3 DNA: TGTGCCAGCAGTGGAAGGGCTAGCGGGAGTAGTAAGTGGGCCAAAAACATTCAGTACTTC. Protein product: CASSGRASGSSKWAKNIQYF.

The chain is built from TRBV19 and TRBJ1-2, with D possibly being TRBD1 (6 bases). The CDR3 has 13 amino acids. Germline V gives CDR1 LNHDA, CDR2 SQIVND (reference sequence). V lost 5 bases, J lost 1 base, and 8 bases lay in between. The CDR3, as DNA: TGTGCCAGTAGTTCAGGGGTTAACTATGGCTACACCTTC. This sequence encodes CASSSGVNYGYTF.

The rearrangement links TRBV19 to TRBJ2-1, with D unclear. Germline V gene sequence: CDR1 LNHDA, CDR2 SQIVND (reference sequence). Trimming stripped 0 bases from V and 13 bases from J, with 7 bases between. The CDR3 sequence is 11 residues long. The CDR3 region has the DNA TGTGCCAGTAGTATAGATCGAAGCCAGTTCTTC. Protein sequence: CASSIDRSQFF.

The rearrangement uses TRBV27 and TRBJ2-3; D may be TRBD2 (6 bases). CDR3 length: 15 amino acids. The V gene's germline CDR1 is MNHEY and CDR2 SMNVEV (reference sequence). Trimming removed 0 bases at V and 4 bases at J, with 11 bases between. The CDR3 DNA reads TGTGCCAGCAGTTTATCTCGGAGGGCGGCAGATACGCAGTATTTT. It encodes CASSLSRRAADTQYF.

The chain recombines TRBV4-1 with TRBJ1-3, with D maybe TRBD1 (5 bases). V was shortened by 0 bases and J by 4 bases, with 13 bases between the two germline ends. CDR1 and CDR2 from the germline V gene are MGHRA and YSYEKL. The CDR3 has 16 residues. The chain's CDR3 is CASSQDSQGHGNTIYF. The CDR3 DNA sequence: TGCGCCAGCAGCCAAGACTCCCAGGGTCACGGAAACACCATATATTTT.

V usage is TRBV7-3 and J usage is TRBJ2-2; D is ambiguous. The CDR3 is 15 amino acids. Germline V gene data show CDR1 as SGHTA and CDR2 as FQGTGA. Trimming left V 1 base short and J 5 bases short, with 11 bases between. CDR3 DNA sequence: TGTGCCAGCAGCTTAAAAGCCCAACCTACCGGGGAGCTGTTTTTT. Residues: CASSLKAQPTGELFF. Supplemented by reference TRBV7-3 and TRBJ2-2, the full variable domain reads GAGVSQTPSNKVTEKGKYVELRCDPISGHTALYWYRQSLGQGPEFLIYFQGTGAADDSGLPNDRFFAVRPEGSVSTLKIQRTERGDSAVYLCASSLKAQPTGELFFGEGSRLTVL.

This clone was counted a single time. The gene calls are TRBV9 and TRBJ1-1; maybe TRBD1 (5 bases). The CDR3 has 15 residues. V gave up 0 bases and J gave up 7 bases, with 16 bases separating them. Germline loops: CDR1 SGDLS, CDR2 YYNGEE. The CDR3 is CASSVEGWDLREAFF. The CDR3 region has the DNA TGTGCCAGCAGCGTAGAGGGGTGGGACTTACGTGAAGCTTTCTTT.

J is TRBJ2-7 and V is TRBV19; 7 positions agree with TRBD1. The germline V gene encodes CDR1 LNHDA and CDR2 SQIVND (reference sequence). The CDR3 is 12 residues long. Trimming took 8 bases from V and 1 from J; bases not matched to a gene: 2. The CDR3 DNA follows: TGTGCCAGTGGGACAGCGTCCTACGAGCAGTACTTC. It encodes CASGTASYEQYF.

This rearrangement joins TRBV6-2 or TRBV6-3 to TRBJ2-5; 8 bases are a match to TRBD2. Looked up from germline, CDR1 is MNHEY and CDR2 is SVGEGT. The CDR3 consists of 15 residues. Trimming took 2 bases from V and 5 from J; bases not matched to a gene: 7. The CDR3 is CASSYTGLARETQYF. The DNA of the CDR3 is TGTGCCAGCAGTTACACCGGACTAGCCCGGGAGACCCAGTACTTC.

The chain carries TRBV7-2 and TRBJ2-1; D may be TRBD1 (5 bases). The CDR3 length is 15 residues. Trimming cost V 8 bases and J 3 bases, with 17 bases left between them. Per the germline V gene, CDR1 is SGHTA and CDR2 is FQGNSA. In DNA, the CDR3 is TGTGCCAGCGGCCTAGGTGGGGCCAACTACAATGAGCAGTTCTTC. Translating gives CASGLGGANYNEQFF. Supplemented by reference TRBV7-2 and TRBJ2-1, the full variable domain reads GAGVSQSPSNKVTEKGKDVELRCDPISGHTALYWYRQSLGQGLEFLIYFQGNSAPDKSGLPSDRFSAERTGGSVSTLTIQRTQQEDSAVYLCASGLGGANYNEQFFGPGTRLTVL.